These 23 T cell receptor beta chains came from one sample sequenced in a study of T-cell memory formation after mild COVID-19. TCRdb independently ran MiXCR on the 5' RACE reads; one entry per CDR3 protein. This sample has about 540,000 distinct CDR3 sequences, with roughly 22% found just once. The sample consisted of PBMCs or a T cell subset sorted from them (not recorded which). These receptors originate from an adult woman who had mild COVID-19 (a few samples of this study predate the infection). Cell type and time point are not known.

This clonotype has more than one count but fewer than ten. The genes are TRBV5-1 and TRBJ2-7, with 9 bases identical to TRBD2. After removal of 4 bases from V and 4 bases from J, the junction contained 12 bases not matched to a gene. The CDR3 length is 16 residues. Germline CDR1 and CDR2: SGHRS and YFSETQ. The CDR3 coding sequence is TGCGCCAGCAGCCCAATAGTAGCGGGAGAGTCTTACGAGCAGTACTTC. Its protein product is CASSPIVAGESYEQYF.

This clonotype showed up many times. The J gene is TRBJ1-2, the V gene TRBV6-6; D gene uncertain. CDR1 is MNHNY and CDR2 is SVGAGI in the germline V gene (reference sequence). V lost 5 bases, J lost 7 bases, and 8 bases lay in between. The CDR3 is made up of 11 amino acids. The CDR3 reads CASSTGGGYTF. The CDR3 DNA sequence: TGTGCCAGCAGTACTGGAGGTGGCTACACCTTC.

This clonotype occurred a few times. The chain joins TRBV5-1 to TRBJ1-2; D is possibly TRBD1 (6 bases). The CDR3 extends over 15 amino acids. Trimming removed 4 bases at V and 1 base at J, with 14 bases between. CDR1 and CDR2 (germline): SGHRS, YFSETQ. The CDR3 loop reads CASSADSEFNYGYTF. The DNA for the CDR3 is TGCGCCAGCAGCGCGGACAGCGAATTTAACTATGGCTACACCTTC.

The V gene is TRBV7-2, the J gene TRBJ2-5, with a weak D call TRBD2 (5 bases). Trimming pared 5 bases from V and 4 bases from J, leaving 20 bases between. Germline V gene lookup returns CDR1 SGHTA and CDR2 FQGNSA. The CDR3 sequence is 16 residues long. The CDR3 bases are TGTGCCAGCAGCCCCCGATGGACGGGGAGTCGAGAGACCCAGTACTTC. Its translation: CASSPRWTGSRETQYF.

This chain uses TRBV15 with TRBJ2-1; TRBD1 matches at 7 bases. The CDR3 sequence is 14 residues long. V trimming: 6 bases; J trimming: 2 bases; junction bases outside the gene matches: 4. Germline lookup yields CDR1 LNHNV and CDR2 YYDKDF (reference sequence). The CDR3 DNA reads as TGTGCCACCAGAGAGGGACAGACCTACAATGAGCAGTTCTTC. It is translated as CATREGQTYNEQFF. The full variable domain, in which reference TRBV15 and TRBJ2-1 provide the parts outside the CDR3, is DAMVIQNPRYQVTQFGKPVTLSCSQTLNHNVMYWYQQKSSQAPKLLFHYYDKDFNNEADTPDNFQSRRPNTSFCFLDIRSPGLGDTAMYLCATREGQTYNEQFFGPGTRLTVL.

CDR3: CASSFSWEQFF. CDR3 nucleotides: TGTGCCAGCAGCTTTAGTTGGGAACAGTTCTTC. The chain recombines TRBV7-9 with TRBJ2-1; D ambiguous. From germline, CDR1 is SEHNR and CDR2 FQNEAQ (reference sequence). Between the trimmed V and J ends, which lost 3 bases and 13 bases, there was a span of 10 bases. This CDR3 comprises 11 residues. The full variable domain, with the rest looked up from reference TRBV7-9 and TRBJ2-1, is DTGVSQNPRHKITKRGQNVTFRCDPISEHNRLYWYRQTLGQGPEFLTYFQNEAQLEKSRLLSDRFSAERPKGSFSTLEIQRTEQGDSAMYLCASSFSWEQFFGPGTRLTVL.

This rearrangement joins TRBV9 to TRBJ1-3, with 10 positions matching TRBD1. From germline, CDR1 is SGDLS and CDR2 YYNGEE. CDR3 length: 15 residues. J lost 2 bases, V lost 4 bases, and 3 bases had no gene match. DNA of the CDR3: TGTGCCAGCAGCCTAGGGACAGGGGCTGGAAACACCATATATTTT. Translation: CASSLGTGAGNTIYF.

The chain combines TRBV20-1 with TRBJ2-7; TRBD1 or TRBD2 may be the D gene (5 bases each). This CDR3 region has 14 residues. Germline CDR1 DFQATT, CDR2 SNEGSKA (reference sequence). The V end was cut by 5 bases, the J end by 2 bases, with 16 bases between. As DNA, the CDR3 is TGCAGTGCTGCCCCGGGTCCGGGGCCCTACGAGCAGTACTTC. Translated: CSAAPGPGPYEQYF.

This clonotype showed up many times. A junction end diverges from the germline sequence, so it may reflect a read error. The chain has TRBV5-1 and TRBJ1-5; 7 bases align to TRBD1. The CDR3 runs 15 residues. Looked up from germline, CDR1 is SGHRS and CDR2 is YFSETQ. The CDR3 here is CASSLGTASNQPQHF. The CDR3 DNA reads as TGTGCCAGCAGCTTAGGGACAGCGAGCAATCAGCCCCAGCATTTT.

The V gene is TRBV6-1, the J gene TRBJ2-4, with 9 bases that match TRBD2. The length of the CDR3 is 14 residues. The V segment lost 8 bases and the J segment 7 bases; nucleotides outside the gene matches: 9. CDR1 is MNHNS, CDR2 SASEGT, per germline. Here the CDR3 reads CASLTSGYANIQYF. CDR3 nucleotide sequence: TGTGCCAGCTTGACTAGCGGTTATGCGAACATTCAGTACTTC.

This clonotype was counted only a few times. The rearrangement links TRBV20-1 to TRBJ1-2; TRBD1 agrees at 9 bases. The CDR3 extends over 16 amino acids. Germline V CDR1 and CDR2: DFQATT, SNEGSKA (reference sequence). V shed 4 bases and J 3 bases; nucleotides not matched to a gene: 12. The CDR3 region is CSANRGQSREDYGYTF. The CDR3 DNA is TGCAGTGCTAACAGGGGGCAAAGTAGGGAGGACTATGGCTACACCTTC.

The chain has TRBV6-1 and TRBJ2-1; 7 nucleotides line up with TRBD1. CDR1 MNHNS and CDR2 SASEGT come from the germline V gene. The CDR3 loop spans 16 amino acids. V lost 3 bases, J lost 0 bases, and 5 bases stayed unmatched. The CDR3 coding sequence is TGTGCCAGCAGTGATACCAGGGGGAACTCCTACAATGAGCAGTTCTTC. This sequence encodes CASSDTRGNSYNEQFF.

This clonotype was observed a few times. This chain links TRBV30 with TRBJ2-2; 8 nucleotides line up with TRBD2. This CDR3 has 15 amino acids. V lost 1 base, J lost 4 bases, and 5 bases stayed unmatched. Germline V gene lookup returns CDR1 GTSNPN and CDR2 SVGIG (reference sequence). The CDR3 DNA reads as TGTGCCTGGAGTGGGGGACTAGATAGCACCGGGGAGCTGTTTTTT. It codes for CAWSGGLDSTGELFF.

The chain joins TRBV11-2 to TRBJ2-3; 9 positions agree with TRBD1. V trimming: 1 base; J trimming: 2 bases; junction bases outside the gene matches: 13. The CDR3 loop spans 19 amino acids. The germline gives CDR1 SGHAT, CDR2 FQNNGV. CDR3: CASSLAGDRVFSHTDTQYF. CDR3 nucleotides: TGTGCCAGCAGCTTAGCAGGGGACAGGGTTTTTTCCCACACAGATACGCAGTATTTT.

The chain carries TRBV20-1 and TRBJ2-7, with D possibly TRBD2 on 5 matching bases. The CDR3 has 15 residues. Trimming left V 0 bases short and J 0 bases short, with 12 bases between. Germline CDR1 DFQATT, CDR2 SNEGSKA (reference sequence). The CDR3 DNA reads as TGCAGTGCTAGAGATGTAGCGTCCGTCTCCTACGAGCAGTACTTC. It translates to CSARDVASVSYEQYF.

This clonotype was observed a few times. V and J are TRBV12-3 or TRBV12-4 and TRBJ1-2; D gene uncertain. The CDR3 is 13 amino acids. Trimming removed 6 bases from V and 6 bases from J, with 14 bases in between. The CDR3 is CASRPPTPHGYTF. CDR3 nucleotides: TGTGCCAGCAGACCCCCGACCCCCCATGGCTACACCTTC.

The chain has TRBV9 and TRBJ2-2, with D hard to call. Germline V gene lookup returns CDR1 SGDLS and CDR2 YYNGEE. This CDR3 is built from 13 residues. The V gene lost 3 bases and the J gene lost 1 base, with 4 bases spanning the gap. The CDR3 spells CASSAKNTGELFF. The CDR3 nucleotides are TGTGCCAGCAGCGCAAAGAACACCGGGGAGCTGTTTTTT.

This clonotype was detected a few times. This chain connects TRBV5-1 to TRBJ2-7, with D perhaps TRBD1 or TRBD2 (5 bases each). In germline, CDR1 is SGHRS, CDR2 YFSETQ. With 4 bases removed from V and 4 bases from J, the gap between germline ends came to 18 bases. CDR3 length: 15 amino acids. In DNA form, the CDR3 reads TGCGCCAGCAGCCCGGGACCTCCCCTTTTATACGAGCAGTACTTC. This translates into CASSPGPPLLYEQYF.

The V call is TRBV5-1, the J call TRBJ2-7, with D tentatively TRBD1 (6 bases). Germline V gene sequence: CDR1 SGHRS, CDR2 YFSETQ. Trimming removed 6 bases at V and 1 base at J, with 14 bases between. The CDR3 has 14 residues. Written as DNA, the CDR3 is TGCGCCAGCAAAACAGGGTTCGATTCCTACGAGCAGTACTTC. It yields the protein CASKTGFDSYEQYF.

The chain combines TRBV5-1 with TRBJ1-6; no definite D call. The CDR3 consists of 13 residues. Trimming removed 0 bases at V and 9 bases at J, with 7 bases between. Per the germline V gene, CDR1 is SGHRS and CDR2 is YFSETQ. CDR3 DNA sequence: TGCGCCAGCAGCTTGGAGGGAGGTTCACCCCTCCACTTT. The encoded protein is CASSLEGGSPLHF.

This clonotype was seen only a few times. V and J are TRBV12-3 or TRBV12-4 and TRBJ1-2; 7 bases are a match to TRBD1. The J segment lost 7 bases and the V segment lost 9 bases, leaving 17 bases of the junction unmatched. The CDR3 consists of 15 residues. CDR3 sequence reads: CASRGDSPFRSGYTF. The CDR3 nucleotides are TGTGCCAGTAGGGGGGACAGTCCGTTTAGGAGTGGCTACACCTTC.

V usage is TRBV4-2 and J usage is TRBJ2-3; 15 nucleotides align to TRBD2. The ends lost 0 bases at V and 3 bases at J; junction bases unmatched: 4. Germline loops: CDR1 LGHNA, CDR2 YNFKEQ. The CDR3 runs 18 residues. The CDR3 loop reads CASSQEVGLAGGTDTQYF. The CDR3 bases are TGTGCCAGCAGCCAAGAAGTGGGACTAGCGGGGGGTACAGATACGCAGTATTTT.

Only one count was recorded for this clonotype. The CDR3 spells CASSPIEGLRNEQFF. CDR3 nucleotides: TGTGCCAGCAGCCCTATAGAGGGCCTAAGGAATGAGCAGTTCTTC. The chain has TRBV3-1 and TRBJ2-1; tentatively, D is TRBD2 (5 bases). This CDR3 has 15 residues. The V end was cut by 4 bases, the J end by 7 bases, with 17 bases between. Germline CDR1 and CDR2: LGHDT and YNNKEL (reference sequence).